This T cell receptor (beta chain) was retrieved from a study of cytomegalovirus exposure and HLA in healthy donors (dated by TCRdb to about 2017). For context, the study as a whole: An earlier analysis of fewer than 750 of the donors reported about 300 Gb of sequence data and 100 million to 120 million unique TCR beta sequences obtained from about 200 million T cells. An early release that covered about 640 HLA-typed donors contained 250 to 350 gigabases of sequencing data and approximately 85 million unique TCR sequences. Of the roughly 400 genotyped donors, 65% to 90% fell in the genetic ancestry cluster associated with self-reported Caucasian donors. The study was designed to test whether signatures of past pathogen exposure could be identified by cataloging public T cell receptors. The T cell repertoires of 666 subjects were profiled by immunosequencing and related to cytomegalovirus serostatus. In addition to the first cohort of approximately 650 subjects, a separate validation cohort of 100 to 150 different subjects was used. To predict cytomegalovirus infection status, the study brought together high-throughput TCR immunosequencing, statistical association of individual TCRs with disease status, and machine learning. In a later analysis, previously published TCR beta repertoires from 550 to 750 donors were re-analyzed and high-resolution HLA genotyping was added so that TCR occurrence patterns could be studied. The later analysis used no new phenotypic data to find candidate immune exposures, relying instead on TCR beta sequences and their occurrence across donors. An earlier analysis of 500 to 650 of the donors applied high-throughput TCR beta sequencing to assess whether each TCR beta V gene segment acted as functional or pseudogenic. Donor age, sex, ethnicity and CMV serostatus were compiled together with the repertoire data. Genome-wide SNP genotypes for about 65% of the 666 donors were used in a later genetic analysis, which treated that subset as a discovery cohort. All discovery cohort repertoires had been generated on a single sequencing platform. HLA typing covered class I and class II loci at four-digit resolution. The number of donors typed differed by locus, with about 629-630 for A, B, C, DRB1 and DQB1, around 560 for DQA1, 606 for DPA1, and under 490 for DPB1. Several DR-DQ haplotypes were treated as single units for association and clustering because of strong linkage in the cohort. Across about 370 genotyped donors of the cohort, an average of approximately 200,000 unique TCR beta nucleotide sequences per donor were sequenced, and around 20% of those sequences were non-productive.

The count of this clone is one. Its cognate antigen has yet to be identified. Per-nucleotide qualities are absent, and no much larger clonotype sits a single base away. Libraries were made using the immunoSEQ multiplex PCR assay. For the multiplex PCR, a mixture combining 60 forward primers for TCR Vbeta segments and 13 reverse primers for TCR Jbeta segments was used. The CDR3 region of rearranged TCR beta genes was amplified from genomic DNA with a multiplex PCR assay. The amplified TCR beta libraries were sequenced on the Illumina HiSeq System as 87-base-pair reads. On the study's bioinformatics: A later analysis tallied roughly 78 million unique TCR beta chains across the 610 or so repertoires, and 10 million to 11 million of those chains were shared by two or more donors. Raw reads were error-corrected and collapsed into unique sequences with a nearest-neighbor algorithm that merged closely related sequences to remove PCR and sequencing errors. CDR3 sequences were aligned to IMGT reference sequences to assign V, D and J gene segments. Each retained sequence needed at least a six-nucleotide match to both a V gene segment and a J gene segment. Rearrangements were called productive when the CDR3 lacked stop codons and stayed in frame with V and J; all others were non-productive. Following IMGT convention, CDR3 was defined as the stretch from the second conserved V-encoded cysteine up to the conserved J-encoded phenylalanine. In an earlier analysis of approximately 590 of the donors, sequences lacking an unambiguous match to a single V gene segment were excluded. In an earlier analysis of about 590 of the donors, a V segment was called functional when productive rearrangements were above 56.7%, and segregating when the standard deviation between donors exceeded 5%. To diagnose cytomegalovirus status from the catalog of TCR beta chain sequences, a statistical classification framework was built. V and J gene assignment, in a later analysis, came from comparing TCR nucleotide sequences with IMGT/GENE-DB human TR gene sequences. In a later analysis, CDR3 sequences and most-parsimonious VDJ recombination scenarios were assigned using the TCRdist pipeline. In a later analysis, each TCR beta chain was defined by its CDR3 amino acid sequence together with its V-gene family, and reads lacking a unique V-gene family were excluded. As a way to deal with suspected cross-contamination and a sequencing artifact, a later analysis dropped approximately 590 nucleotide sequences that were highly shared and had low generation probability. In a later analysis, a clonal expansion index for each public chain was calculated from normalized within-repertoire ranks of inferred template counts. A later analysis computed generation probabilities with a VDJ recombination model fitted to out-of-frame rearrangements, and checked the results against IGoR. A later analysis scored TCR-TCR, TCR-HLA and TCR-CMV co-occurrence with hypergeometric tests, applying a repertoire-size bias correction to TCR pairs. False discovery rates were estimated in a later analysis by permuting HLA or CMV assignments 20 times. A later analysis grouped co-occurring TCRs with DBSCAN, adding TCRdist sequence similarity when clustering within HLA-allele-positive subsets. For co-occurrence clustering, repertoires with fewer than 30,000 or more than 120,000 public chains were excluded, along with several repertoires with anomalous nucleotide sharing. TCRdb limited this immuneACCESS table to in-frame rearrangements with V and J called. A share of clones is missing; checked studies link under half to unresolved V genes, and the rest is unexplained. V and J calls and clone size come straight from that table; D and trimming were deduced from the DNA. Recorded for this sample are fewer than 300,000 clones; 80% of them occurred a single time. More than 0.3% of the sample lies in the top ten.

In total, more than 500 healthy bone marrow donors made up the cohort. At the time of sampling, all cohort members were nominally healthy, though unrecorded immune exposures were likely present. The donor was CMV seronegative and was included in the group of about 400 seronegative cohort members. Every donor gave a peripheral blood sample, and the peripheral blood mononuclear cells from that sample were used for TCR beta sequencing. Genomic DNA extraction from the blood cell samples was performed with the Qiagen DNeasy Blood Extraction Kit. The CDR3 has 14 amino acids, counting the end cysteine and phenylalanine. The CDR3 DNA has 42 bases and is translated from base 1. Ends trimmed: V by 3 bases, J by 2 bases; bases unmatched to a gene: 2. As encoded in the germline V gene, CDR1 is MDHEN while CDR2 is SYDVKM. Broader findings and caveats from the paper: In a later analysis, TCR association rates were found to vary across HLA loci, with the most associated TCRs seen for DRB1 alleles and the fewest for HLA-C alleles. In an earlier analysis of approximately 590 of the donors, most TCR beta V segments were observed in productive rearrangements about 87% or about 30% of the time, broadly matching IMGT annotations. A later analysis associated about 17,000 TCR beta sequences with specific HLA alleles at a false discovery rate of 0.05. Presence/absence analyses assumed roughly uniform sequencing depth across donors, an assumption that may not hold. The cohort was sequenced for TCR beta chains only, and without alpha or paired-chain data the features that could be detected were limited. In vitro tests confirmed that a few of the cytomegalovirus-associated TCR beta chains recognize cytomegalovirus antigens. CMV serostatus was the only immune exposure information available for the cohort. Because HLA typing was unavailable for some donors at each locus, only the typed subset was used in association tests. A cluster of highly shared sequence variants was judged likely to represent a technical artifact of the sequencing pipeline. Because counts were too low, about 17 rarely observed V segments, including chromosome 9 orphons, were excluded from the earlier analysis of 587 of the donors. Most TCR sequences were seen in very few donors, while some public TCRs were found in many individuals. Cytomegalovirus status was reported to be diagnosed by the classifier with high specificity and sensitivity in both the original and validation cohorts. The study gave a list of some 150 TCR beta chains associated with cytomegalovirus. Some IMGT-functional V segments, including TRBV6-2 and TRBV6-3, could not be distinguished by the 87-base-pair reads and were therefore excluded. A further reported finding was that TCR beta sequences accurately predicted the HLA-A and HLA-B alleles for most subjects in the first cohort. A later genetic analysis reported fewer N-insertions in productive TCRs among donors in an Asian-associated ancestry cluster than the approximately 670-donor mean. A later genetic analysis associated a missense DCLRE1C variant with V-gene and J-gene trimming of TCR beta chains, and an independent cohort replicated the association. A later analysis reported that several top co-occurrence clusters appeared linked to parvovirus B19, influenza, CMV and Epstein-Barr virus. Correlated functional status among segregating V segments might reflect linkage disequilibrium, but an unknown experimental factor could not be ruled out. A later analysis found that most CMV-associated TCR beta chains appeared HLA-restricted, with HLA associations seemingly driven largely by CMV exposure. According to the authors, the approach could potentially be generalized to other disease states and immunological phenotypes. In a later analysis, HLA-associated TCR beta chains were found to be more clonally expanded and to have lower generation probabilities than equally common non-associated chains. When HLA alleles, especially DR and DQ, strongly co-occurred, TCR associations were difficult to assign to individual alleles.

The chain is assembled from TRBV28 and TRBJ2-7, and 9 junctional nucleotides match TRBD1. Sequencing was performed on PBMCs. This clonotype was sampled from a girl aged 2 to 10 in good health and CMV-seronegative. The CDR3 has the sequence CASSFGTGTYEQYF. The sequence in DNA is TGTGCCAGCAGTTTTGGGACAGGGACCTACGAGCAGTACTTC.